The 3 T cell receptor beta chains given below trace back to one sample, sequenced in a study of blood T cell repertoires in COVID-19. Sequenced by immunoSEQ multiplex PCR; TCRdb stores in-frame clones only, minus some. The data show approximately 110,000 clones, around 83% seen once. Sequenced sample: peripheral blood. All receptors come from a woman aged 55 to 70 with COVID-19, enrolled during active disease.

The chain employs TRBV10-1 and TRBJ2-3, with TRBD2 as a possible D gene (6 bases). Germline V gives CDR1 WNHNN, CDR2 SYGVQD (reference sequence). Trimming pared 4 bases from V and 9 bases from J, leaving 14 bases between. There are 13 residues in the CDR3. The CDR3 coding sequence is TGCGCCAGCAGTGGCGGGGCCCATGGGACGCAGTATTTT. Its translation is CASSGGAHGTQYF.

The rearrangement uses TRBV5-1 and TRBJ1-2, with 11 bases fitting TRBD1. The J segment lost 3 bases and the V segment lost 0 bases, leaving 1 base of the junction unmatched. This CDR3 spans 15 amino acids. Per the germline V gene, CDR1 is SGHRS and CDR2 is YFSETQ. CDR3 DNA: TGCGCCAGCAGCTTGGAGGGACAGGGGGACTATGGCTACACCTTC. This codes for CASSLEGQGDYGYTF.

V and J are TRBV28 and TRBJ1-2; D unresolved. The V end lost 7 bases, the J end lost 2 bases, and 14 bases lay between the germline ends. From germline, CDR1 is MDHEN and CDR2 SYDVKM. This CDR3 comprises 14 residues. The CDR3 is CASNQSGRNYGYTF. CDR3 DNA sequence: TGTGCCAGCAACCAATCGGGAAGAAACTATGGCTACACCTTC.